This TCR beta chain was recovered during a study of blood T cell repertoires in COVID-19 (dated by TCRdb to the early 2020s). Turning to the overall study: Collaborator samples came from the United States, Italy and Spain and covered acute and convalescent phases of COVID-19. The prospective study material was composed of cDNA or gDNA derived from T cells, B-cell-depleted T cells, or PBMCs. Deeply sampled blood TCRbeta repertoires from subjects exposed to, actively infected with, or recovered from COVID-19 were included in the dataset. A freely available public database, intended as a resource for researchers studying the immune response to SARS-CoV-2, is where the repertoires were released. The samples were drawn from two sources: the first 160 participants of the ongoing ImmuneRACE study, and 1,254 subjects contributed by 6 global collaborators. Nearly every sample came with metadata listing a de-identified subject ID, COVID-19 status, age in years and sex. Where available, HLA class I and class II types were taken from metadata supplied by the sample provider and were not determined by assay-based typing.

From the germline V gene, CDR1 is MDHEN and CDR2 is SYDVKM. The CDR3 measures 13 amino acids from cysteine to phenylalanine. The entry retains the CDR3 DNA only, 39 bases that are in frame from base 1. Relative to germline, V is missing 6 bases and J is missing 5 bases, with 5 bases of the junction outside any gene match. Details on this clone: This receptor's antigen is unknown. No much larger clone is present one base from it, and per-base qualities are unavailable.

General study outcomes and caveats: Clinical and demographic metadata were provided uncurated, with the amount varying by source and participant.

One collaborating source in Seattle enrolled patients during active infection and followed them longitudinally through the course of disease. The collaborating institutions used their own protocols to collect whole blood in K2EDTA tubes. For TCRbeta analysis, collaborator samples were shipped as frozen whole blood, as isolated PBMCs, or as DNA extracted from either sample type. The immunoSEQ Assay, a bias-controlled multiplex PCR, was used to amplify TCRbeta CDR3 regions from genomic DNA. Under the source paper's analysis protocol: The number of nucleated cells in each sample was estimated from the amplification of reference gene primers within the assay. To quantify the absolute abundance of each unique TCRbeta CDR3 rearrangement, sequence reads were collapsed and filtered. For each sample, productive Simpson clonality was calculated by taking the square root of Simpson's diversity index across productive rearrangements. TCRdb provides this immuneACCESS table in a form limited to in-frame rearrangements. Some clones are lacking; in checked studies, under half of them reflect an unresolved V gene, and why the rest are absent is not known. The V and J calls and clone size come from that table; D and trimming were worked out from the DNA. The sample data list tens of thousands of clones, and about 87% of these were observed just once. More than 6% of the sample is in the top ten clones.

Material for sequencing was peripheral blood. This chain joins TRBV28 to TRBJ2-5; 8 nucleotides in the junction match TRBD1. The sequence was obtained from a woman aged 60-75 years with COVID-19, enrolled during active disease. DNA sequence: TGTGCCAGCAGACCTCAGGGGGCGGAGACCCAGTACTTC. Its amino acids are CASRPQGAETQYF.